This T cell receptor (beta chain) was found in a study of CD8 T cells in Susac syndrome. Notes on the study in general: The study acknowledged a relatively small number of individuals in its TCR sequencing and HLA analysis.

About this clonotype itself: The antigen is unknown.

The CDR3 covers 12 residues. V gave up 5 bases and J gave up 1 base, with 6 bases separating them. Germline V lookup: CDR1 LNHNV, CDR2 YYDKDF (reference sequence). Random hexamers primed reverse transcription of about 0.5 to 1 ug RNA. Each CDR3 protein gets one entry after TCRdb re-called the immunoSEQ multiplex PCR reads with MiXCR. The sample lists 75,000 to 100,000 distinct CDR3 sequences, around 95% seen once, with over 0.35% in the top ten. The V call is TRBV15, the J call TRBJ2-7; D gene unclear. The sequencing sample was made of CD8+ T cells from PBMCs. The source of this sequence is a human donor with Susac syndrome. The CDR3 protein is CATSEASYEQYF. CDR3 DNA: TGTGCCACCAGCGAGGCGTCCTACGAGCAGTACTTC.